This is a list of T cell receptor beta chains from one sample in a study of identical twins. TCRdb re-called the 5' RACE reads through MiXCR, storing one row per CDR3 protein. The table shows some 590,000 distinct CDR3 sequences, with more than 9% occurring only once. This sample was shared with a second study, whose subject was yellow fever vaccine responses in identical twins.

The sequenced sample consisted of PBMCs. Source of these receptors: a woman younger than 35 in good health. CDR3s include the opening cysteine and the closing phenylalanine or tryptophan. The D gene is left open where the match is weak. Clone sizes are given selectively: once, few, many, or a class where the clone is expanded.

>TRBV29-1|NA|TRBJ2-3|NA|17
CSVLGGGVGSSTDTQYF
TGCAGCGTTTTGGGGGGGGGCGTTGGATCTAGCACAGATACGCAGTATTTT
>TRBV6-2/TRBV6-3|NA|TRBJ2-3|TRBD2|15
CASSHHSSGGDTQYF
TGTGCCAGCAGTCACCACTCTAGCGGGGGTGATACGCAGTATTTT
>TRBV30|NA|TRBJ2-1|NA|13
CAWRAGVYNEQFF
TGTGCCTGGAGGGCAGGCGTCTACAATGAGCAGTTCTTC
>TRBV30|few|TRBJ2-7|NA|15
CAWSVVGAMAYEQYF
TGTGCCTGGAGTGTTGTGGGGGCCATGGCCTACGAGCAGTACTTC
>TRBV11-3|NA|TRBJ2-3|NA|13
CASSLGTRNTQYF
TGTGCCAGCAGCTTAGGCACACGAAATACGCAGTATTTT
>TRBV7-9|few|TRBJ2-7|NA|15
CASSLVLREPYEQYF
TGTGCCAGCAGCTTAGTCCTGCGGGAACCCTACGAGCAGTACTTC
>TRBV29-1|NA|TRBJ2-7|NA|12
CSVEGTAYEQYF
TGCAGCGTTGAAGGGACGGCCTACGAGCAGTACTTC
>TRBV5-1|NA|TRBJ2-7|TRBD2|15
CASSKAGTSGSEQYF
TGCGCCAGCAGCAAAGCCGGGACTAGCGGGAGCGAGCAGTACTTC
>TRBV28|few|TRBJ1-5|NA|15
CASSLWLDNHQPQHF
TGTGCCAGCAGTTTATGGTTAGACAACCATCAGCCCCAGCATTTT
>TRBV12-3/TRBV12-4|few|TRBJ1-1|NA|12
CASQGTSAPAFF
TGTGCCAGTCAGGGGACGAGCGCTCCAGCTTTCTTT
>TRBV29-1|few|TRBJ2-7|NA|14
CSVNGGQGSYEQYF
TGCAGCGTTAACGGCGGCCAGGGCTCCTACGAGCAGTACTTC
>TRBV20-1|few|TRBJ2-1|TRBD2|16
CSANSRTSGPYNEQFF
TGCAGTGCTAACAGCCGGACTAGCGGCCCCTACAATGAGCAGTTCTTC
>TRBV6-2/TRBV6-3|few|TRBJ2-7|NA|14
CASIPGTDSYEQYF
TGTGCCAGCATCCCCGGGACGGACTCCTACGAGCAGTACTTC
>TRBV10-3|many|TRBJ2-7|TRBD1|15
CAISEGTGARYEQYF
TGTGCCATCAGTGAGGGGACAGGGGCGCGTTACGAGCAGTACTTC
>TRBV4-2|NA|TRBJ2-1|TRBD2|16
CASSQVPSGGENEQFF
TGTGCCAGCAGCCAAGTTCCTAGCGGGGGGGAAAATGAGCAGTTCTTC
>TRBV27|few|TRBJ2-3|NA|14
CASSLRGAADTQYF
TGTGCCAGCAGTTTACGCGGAGCCGCAGATACGCAGTATTTT
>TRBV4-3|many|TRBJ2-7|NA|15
CASSQTAPSSYEQYF
TGCGCCAGCAGCCAAACGGCCCCCAGCTCCTACGAGCAGTACTTC
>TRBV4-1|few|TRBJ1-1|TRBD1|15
CASSAGQGGSTEAFF
TGCGCCAGCAGCGCCGGACAGGGTGGAAGCACTGAAGCTTTCTTT
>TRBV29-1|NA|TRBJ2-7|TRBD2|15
CSVEEYSGGAGEQYF
TGCAGCGTTGAGGAATATAGCGGGGGGGCCGGCGAGCAGTACTTC
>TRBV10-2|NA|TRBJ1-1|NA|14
CASSEQGGDTEAFF
TGCGCCAGCAGTGAGCAGGGAGGTGACACTGAAGCTTTCTTT
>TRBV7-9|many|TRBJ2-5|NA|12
CASSSIQETQYF
TGTGCCAGCAGTTCTATCCAAGAGACCCAGTACTTC
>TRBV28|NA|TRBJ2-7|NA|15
CASSLLGSLSYEQYF
TGTGCCAGCAGTTTGCTAGGGTCGTTATCCTACGAGCAGTACTTC
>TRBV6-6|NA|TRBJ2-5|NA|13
CASSPRGLETQYF
TGTGCCAGCAGCCCCCGAGGCCTGGAGACCCAGTACTTC
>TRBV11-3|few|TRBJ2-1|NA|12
CASSLDRDEQFF
TGTGCCAGCAGCTTAGACAGGGATGAGCAGTTCTTC
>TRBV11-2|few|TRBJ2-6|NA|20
CASSFWHAGALASGANVLTF
TGTGCCAGCAGCTTTTGGCATGCGGGGGCCCTAGCCTCTGGGGCCAACGTCCTGACTTTC
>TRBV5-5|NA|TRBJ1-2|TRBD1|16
CASSSPRQGLNYGYTF
TGTGCCAGCAGCTCCCCCCGACAGGGGCTTAACTATGGCTACACCTTC
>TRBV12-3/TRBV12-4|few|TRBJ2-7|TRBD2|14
CASRTTSGHYEQYF
TGTGCCAGCCGAACGACTAGCGGGCATTACGAGCAGTACTTC
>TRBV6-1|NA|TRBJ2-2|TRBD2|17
CASTGRTSGRSTGELFF
TGTGCCAGCACAGGCAGGACTAGCGGGAGGAGCACCGGGGAGCTGTTTTTT
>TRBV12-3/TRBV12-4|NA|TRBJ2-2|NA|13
CAAGTDHTGELFF
TGTGCCGCCGGGACGGACCACACCGGGGAGCTGTTTTTT
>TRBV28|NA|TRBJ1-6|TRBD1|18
CASSLSLQGSSYNSPLHF
TGTGCCAGCAGTTTATCTCTACAGGGGAGCTCCTATAATTCACCCCTCCACTTT